Listed below are T cell receptor beta chains from one sample, sequenced in a study of blood T cells in healthy people across ages. TCRdb ran MiXCR on the 5' RACE reads and lists one entry per CDR3 protein. The table includes about 1.8 million distinct CDR3 sequences, around half detected once. The sequencing sample was made of blood. Every receptor here comes from a middle-aged woman in good health. Each CDR3 is given with its conserved first and last residue. Each record gives: clone size, D gene, J gene, V gene, CDR3 protein, CDR3 DNA. The D gene is left open where the match is weak. Not all rows give a size; the values are once, few, many and, for expanded clones, a class.

size: -; D: -; J: TRBJ2-7; V: TRBV11-2; CDR3: CASSFGQGGMYEQYF; DNA: TGTGCCAGCAGCTTCGGACAGGGAGGGATGTACGAGCAGTACTTC
size: -; D: TRBD1; J: TRBJ2-1; V: TRBV7-2; CDR3: CASSSHRQGSYNEQFF; DNA: TGTGCCAGCAGCTCTCACCGACAGGGCTCCTACAATGAGCAGTTCTTC
size: once; D: -; J: TRBJ1-2; V: TRBV4-2; CDR3: CASSQDARGGPNYGYTF; DNA: TGTGCCAGCAGCCAAGATGCCCGGGGGGGACCTAACTATGGCTACACCTTC
size: few; D: TRBD2; J: TRBJ2-5; V: TRBV29-1; CDR3: CSVGGLAGEGETQYF; DNA: TGCAGCGTTGGCGGACTAGCGGGGGAGGGAGAGACCCAGTACTTC
size: few; D: TRBD2; J: TRBJ2-7; V: TRBV15; CDR3: CATSRLAGYYEQYF; DNA: TGTGCCACCAGCAGACTAGCGGGGTACTACGAGCAGTACTTC
size: -; D: -; J: TRBJ2-1; V: TRBV6-1; CDR3: CASSERTASYNEQFF; DNA: TGTGCCAGCAGTGAGCGCACAGCCTCCTACAATGAGCAGTTCTTC
size: -; D: -; J: TRBJ2-1; V: TRBV5-1; CDR3: CASSIEGYEQFF; DNA: TGCGCCAGCAGCATCGAGGGGTATGAGCAGTTCTTC
size: -; D: TRBD2; J: TRBJ2-3; V: TRBV7-9; CDR3: CASSETSGGSYF; DNA: TGTGCCAGCAGCGAAACTAGCGGGGGGTCGTATTTT
size: -; D: -; J: TRBJ2-7; V: TRBV7-9; CDR3: CASSLVTQGWYEQYF; DNA: TGTGCCAGCAGCTTAGTGACACAGGGTTGGTACGAGCAGTACTTC
size: -; D: TRBD2; J: TRBJ2-4; V: TRBV7-2; CDR3: CASSLSTSRYNEQYF; DNA: TGTGCCAGCAGCTTATCGACTAGCAGGTACAATGAGCAGTACTTC
size: few; D: -; J: TRBJ2-5; V: TRBV6-2/TRBV6-3; CDR3: CASSYSGGARYQETQYF; DNA: TGTGCCAGCAGTTACTCAGGAGGGGCCAGGTACCAAGAGACCCAGTACTTC
size: -; D: -; J: TRBJ1-1; V: TRBV15; CDR3: CATSRGAGTRAFF; DNA: TGTGCCACCAGCAGAGGGGCGGGGACAAGGGCTTTCTTT
size: -; D: -; J: TRBJ2-5; V: TRBV7-2; CDR3: CASTIGGGHQETQYF; DNA: TGTGCCAGCACCATCGGAGGGGGCCACCAAGAGACCCAGTACTTC
size: -; D: TRBD2; J: TRBJ2-1; V: TRBV7-2; CDR3: CASSLARGTYKEQFF; DNA: TGTGCCAGCAGCTTAGCGCGGGGGACCTACAAGGAGCAGTTCTTC
size: -; D: -; J: TRBJ2-7; V: TRBV5-6; CDR3: CASSLQDSTEQYF; DNA: TGTGCCAGCAGCCTCCAGGACAGTACCGAGCAGTACTTC
size: -; D: -; J: TRBJ2-7; V: TRBV7-2; CDR3: CASSPPGLAWEQYF; DNA: TGTGCCAGCAGTCCGCCTGGTCTAGCGTGGGAGCAGTACTTC
size: -; D: -; J: TRBJ1-2; V: TRBV20-1; CDR3: CSAVGGLSSGYTF; DNA: TGCAGTGCCGTCGGGGGGTTGTCTTCTGGCTACACCTTC
size: -; D: -; J: TRBJ2-5; V: TRBV21-1; CDR3: CASSKGWRQGFQETQYF; DNA: TGTGCCAGCAGCAAAGGCTGGAGACAGGGATTCCAAGAGACCCAGTACTTC
size: -; D: TRBD1; J: TRBJ2-1; V: TRBV27; CDR3: CASSLSGQSHNEQFF; DNA: TGTGCCAGCAGTTTATCGGGACAGAGCCACAATGAGCAGTTCTTC
size: -; D: TRBD1; J: TRBJ2-7; V: TRBV6-2/TRBV6-3; CDR3: CASTRTGEREQYF; DNA: TGTGCCAGCACCCGGACAGGGGAGCGCGAGCAGTACTTC
size: -; D: TRBD2; J: TRBJ2-4; V: TRBV7-2; CDR3: CASSPAGRGIQYF; DNA: TGTGCCAGCAGCCCAGCGGGACGAGGGATTCAGTACTTC